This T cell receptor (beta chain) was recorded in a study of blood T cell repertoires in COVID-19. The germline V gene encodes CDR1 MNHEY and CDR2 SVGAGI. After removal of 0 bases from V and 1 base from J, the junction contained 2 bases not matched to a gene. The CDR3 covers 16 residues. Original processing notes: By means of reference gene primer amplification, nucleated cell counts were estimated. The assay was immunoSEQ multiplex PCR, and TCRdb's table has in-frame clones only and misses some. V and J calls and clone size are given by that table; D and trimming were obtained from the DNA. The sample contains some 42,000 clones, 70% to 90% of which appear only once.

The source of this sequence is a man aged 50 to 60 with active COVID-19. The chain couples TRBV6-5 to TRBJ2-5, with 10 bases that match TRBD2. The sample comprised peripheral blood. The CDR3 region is CASSYSSGGFQETQYF. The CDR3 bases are TGTGCCAGCAGTTACTCTAGCGGGGGGTTCCAAGAGACCCAGTACTTC.